This TCR beta chain was sequenced for a study of blood T cell repertoires in COVID-19. Study-wide background: The United States, Italy and Spain were the sources of the acute and convalescent COVID-19 samples.

Generated by immunoSEQ multiplex PCR, the TCRdb table keeps only in-frame clones and is missing some. The sample contains roughly 380,000 clones, more than 75% of which appear only once. The CDR3 runs 14 residues. Germline lookup yields CDR1 MNHEY and CDR2 SVGAGI. V lost 6 bases, J lost 10 bases, and 16 bases lay in between. Ages ranged from roughly 18 to 100 years, with residence in about 23 US areas. Allocation to cohorts depended on clinical history reported by the participants. The sequence derives from a man aged 25 to 40 who had recovered from COVID-19. The chain is built from TRBV6-5 and TRBJ1-6; D possibly corresponds to TRBD1 (5 bases). The sample consisted of PBMCs or T cells enriched from blood (not recorded which). The CDR3 protein is CASSTGGFGSPLHF. In nucleotides, the CDR3 is TGTGCCAGCAGCACGGGGGGGTTTGGCTCACCCCTCCACTTT.